This TCR beta chain was sequenced during a study of cytomegalovirus exposure and HLA in healthy donors. Overall study results and limits: Researchers counted 164 TCR beta chains as cytomegalovirus-associated.

The data were produced by immunoSEQ multiplex PCR, yet TCRdb's version contains in-frame clones alone and is incomplete. The table shows 150,000 to 200,000 clones, with 86% occurring only once. On this clone: Its antigen is unidentified.

Trimming pared 1 base from V and 3 bases from J, leaving 21 bases between. CDR3 length: 18 residues. The V gene's germline CDR1 is MGHRA and CDR2 YSYEKL. The TCR was taken from a woman in her 30s in good health and CMV-seronegative. The sequencing input was PBMCs. This chain joins TRBV4-1 and TRBJ1-2; perhaps TRBD1 as D (5 bases). This CDR3 is CASSQVFRTARGDYGYTF. CDR3 bases: TGCGCCAGCAGCCAAGTTTTCAGAACAGCCCGAGGGGACTATGGCTACACCTTC.